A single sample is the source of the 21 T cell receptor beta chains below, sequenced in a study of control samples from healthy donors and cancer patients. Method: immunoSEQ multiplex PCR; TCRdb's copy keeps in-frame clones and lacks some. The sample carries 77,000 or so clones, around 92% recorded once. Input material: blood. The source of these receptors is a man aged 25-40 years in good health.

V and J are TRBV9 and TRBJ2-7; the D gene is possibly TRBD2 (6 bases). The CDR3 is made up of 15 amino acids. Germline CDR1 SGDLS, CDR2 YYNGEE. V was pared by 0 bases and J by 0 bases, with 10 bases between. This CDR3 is CASSVDGGSSYEQYF. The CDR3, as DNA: TGTGCCAGCAGCGTAGATGGAGGGAGCTCCTACGAGCAGTACTTC.

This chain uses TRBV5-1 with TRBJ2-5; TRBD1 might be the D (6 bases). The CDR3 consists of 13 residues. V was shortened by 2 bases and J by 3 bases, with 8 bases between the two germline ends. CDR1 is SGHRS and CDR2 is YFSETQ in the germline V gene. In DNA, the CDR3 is TGCGCCAGCAGCTTTGGGACAAAAGAGACCCAGTACTTC. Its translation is CASSFGTKETQYF.

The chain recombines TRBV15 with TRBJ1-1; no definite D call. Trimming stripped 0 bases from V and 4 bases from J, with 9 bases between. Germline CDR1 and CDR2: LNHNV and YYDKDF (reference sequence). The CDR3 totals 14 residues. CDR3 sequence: CATSRDLAGTEAFF. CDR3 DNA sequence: TGTGCCACCAGCAGAGATCTGGCAGGCACTGAAGCTTTCTTT.

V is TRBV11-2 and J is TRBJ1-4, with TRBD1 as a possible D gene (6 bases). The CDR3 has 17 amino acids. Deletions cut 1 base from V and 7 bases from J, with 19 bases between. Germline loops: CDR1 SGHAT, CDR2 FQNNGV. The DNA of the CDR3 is TGTGCCAGCAGCTTAGGGTTAGTTCGGGGGCGCGGTGAAAAACTGTTTTTT. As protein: CASSLGLVRGRGEKLFF.

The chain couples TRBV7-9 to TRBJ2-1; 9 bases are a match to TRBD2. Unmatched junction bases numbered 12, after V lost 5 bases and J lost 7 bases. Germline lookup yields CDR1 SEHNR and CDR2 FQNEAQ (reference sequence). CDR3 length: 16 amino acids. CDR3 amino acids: CASSLRSSGSPNEQFF. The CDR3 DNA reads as TGTGCCAGCAGCCTCCGTAGTAGCGGGAGTCCGAATGAGCAGTTCTTC.

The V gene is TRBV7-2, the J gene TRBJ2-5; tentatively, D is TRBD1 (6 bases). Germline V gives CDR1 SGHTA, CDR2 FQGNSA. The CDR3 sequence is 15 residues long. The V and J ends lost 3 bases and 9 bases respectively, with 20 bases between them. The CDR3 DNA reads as TGTGCCAGCAGCTTTGGACAGTCACTTGGAATGGCCCAGTACTTC. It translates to CASSFGQSLGMAQYF.

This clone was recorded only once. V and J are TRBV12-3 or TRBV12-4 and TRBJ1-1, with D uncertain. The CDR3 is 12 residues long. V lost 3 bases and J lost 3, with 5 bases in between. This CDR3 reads CASSFRDTEAFF. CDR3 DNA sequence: TGTGCCAGCAGTTTTAGGGACACTGAAGCTTTCTTT.

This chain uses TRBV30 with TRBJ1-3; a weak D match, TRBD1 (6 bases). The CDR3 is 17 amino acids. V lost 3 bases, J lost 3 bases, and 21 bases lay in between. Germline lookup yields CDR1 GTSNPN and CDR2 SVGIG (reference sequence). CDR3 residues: CAWRIRFDRTIGNTIYF. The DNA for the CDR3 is TGTGCCTGGAGAATAAGATTCGACAGGACGATTGGAAACACCATATATTTT.

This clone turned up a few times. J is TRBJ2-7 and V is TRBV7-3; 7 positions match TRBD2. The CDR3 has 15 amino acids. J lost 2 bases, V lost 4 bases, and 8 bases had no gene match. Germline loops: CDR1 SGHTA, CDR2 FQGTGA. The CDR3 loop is CASSSSPGGPYEQYF. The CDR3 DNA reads TGTGCCAGCAGCTCCTCTCCGGGGGGACCCTACGAGCAGTACTTC.

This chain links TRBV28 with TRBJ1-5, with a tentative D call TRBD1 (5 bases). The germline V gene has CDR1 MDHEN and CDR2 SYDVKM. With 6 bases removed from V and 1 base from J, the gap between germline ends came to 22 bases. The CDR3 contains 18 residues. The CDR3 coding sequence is TGTGCCAGCAGGCCAAATGGGCATCTAGGGGCCAGCAATCAGCCCCAGCATTTT. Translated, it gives CASRPNGHLGASNQPQHF.

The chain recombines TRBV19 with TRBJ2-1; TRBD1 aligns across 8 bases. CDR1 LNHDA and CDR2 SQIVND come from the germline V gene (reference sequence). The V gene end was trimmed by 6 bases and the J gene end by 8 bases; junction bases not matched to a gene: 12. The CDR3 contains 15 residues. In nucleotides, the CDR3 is TGTGCCAGTAGGTATGGGACAGGAGCTGCGGATGAGCAGTTCTTC. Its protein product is CASRYGTGAADEQFF.

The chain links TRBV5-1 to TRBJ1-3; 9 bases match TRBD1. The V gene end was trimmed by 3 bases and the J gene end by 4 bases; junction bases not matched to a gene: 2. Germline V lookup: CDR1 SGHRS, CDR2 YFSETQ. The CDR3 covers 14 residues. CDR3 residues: CASSYGQGGNTIYF. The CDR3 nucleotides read TGCGCCAGCAGCTATGGACAGGGGGGAAACACCATATATTTT.

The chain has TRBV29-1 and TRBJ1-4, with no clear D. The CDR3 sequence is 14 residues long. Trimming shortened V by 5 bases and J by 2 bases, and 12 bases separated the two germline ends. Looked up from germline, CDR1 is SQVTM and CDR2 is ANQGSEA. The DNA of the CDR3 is TGCAGCGTTACATCCGGGTTTACTAATGAAAAACTGTTTTTT. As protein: CSVTSGFTNEKLFF.

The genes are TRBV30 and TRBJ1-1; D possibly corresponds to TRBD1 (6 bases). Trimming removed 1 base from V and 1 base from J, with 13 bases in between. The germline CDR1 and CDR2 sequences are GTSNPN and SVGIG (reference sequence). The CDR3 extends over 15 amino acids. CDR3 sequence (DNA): TGTGCCTGGAGTGCCGAGGGGGGATGGAACACTGAAGCTTTCTTT. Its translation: CAWSAEGGWNTEAFF.

The CDR3 sequence: CASKGNANYGYTF. CDR3 nucleotides: TGTGCCAGCAAGGGGAACGCTAACTATGGCTACACCTTC. The chain recombines TRBV6-6 with TRBJ1-2, with a weak D call TRBD1 (5 bases). The germline V and J ends were trimmed by 7 bases and 0 bases, with 9 bases remaining between them. This CDR3 contains 13 residues. Germline CDR1 and CDR2: MNHNY and SVGAGI (reference sequence).

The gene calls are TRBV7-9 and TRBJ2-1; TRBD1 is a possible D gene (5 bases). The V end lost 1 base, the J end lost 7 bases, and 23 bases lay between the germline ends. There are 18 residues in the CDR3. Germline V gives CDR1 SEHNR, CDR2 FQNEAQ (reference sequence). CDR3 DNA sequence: TGTGCCAGCAGCTTAGGGGCTTGGGGCGCCCAGAAGCCTAATGAGCAGTTCTTC. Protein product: CASSLGAWGAQKPNEQFF.

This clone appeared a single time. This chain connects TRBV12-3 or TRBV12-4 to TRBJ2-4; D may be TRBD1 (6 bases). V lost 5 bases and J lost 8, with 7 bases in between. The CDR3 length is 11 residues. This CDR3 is CASSRTDIQYF. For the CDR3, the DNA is TGTGCCAGCAGTCGGACAGACATTCAGTACTTC.

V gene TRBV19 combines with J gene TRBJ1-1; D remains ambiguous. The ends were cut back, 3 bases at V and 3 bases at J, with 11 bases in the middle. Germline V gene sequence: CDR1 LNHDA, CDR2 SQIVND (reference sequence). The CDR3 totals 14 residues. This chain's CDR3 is CASSIRGGDTEAFF. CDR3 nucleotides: TGTGCCAGTAGTATCCGGGGAGGCGACACTGAAGCTTTCTTT.

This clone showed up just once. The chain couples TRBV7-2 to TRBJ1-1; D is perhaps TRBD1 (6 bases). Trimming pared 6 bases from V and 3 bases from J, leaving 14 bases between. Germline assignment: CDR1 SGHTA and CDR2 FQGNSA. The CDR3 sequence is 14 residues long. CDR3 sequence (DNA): TGTGCCAGCAGACCCGGACAGACCGACACTGAAGCTTTCTTT. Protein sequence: CASRPGQTDTEAFF.

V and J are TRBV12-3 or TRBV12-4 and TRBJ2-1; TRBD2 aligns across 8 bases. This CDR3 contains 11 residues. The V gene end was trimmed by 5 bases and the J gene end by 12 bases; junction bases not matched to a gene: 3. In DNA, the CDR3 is TGTGCCAGCAGTCCCGGGACTAGGCAGTTCTTC. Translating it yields CASSPGTRQFF.

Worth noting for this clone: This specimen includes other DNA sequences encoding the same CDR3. The CDR3 DNA sequence: TGTGCCAGCAGCAATTCCTCTATGGGACAGGGGGCGGGGCCCCCAAAAAGGTGTGGCTACACCTTC. Translation: CASSNSSMGQGAGPPKRCGYTF. The chain links TRBV21-1 to TRBJ1-2; whether TRBD1, the table's D call, matches the DNA was not checked. TRBV21-1 is flagged as a pseudogene. The CDR3 sequence is 22 residues long.